What follows are 12 T cell receptor beta chains derived from one specimen sequenced in a study of blood T cell repertoires in COVID-19. Here immunoSEQ multiplex PCR was the method, and the copy in TCRdb shows in-frame clones only, minus some. There are 330,000 or so clones in the sample; roughly 90% occur only once, and just under 4% lies in the top ten. Material: peripheral blood. Receptor source: a woman aged 60-75 years with COVID-19, enrolled during active disease.

The chain combines TRBV19 with TRBJ2-1; D may be TRBD2 (6 bases). Trimming removed 7 bases from V and 12 bases from J, with 19 bases in between. This CDR3 is 13 amino acids long. Germline lookup yields CDR1 LNHDA and CDR2 SQIVND (reference sequence). The CDR3 loop is CASTSQLYGGQFF. The DNA for the CDR3 is TGTGCCAGTACCTCTCAGCTATACGGGGGGCAGTTCTTC.

The chain employs TRBV5-4 and TRBJ1-2, with 7 bases fitting TRBD1. J gave up 2 bases and V 0 bases, and 1 base lay outside the gene matches. The germline gives CDR1 SGHNT, CDR2 YYREEE (reference sequence). The CDR3 is 14 amino acids. The CDR3 protein is CASSLDRGNYGYTF. Written as DNA, the CDR3 is TGTGCCAGCAGCTTGGACAGGGGAAACTATGGCTACACCTTC.

This sequence joins TRBV18 and TRBJ1-1; D is ambiguous. This CDR3 is 17 amino acids long. Germline loops: CDR1 KGHSH, CDR2 LQKENI. V was shortened by 1 base and J by 0 bases, with 15 bases between the two germline ends. The CDR3 coding sequence is TGTGCCAGCTCACCACGTGGAGGGTCGGGCATGAACACTGAAGCTTTCTTT. It codes for CASSPRGGSGMNTEAFF.

The V and J genes are TRBV2 and TRBJ1-2; TRBD1 might be the D (5 bases). The V and J ends lost 0 bases and 8 bases respectively, with 13 bases between them. The germline CDR1 and CDR2 sequences are SNHLY and FYNNEI. CDR3 size: 14 residues. CDR3 region: CASSEANRPGGYTF. DNA for the CDR3: TGTGCCAGCAGTGAAGCAAACAGGCCGGGCGGCTACACCTTC.

This clone has only one observation. The chain couples TRBV6-5 to TRBJ1-2; TRBD1 might be the D (5 bases). CDR3 length: 15 residues. Trimming removed 11 bases at V and 0 bases at J, with 19 bases between. Germline CDR1 reads MNHEY; CDR2 reads SVGAGI. The CDR3 loop reads CAAGPGLLSNYGYTF. For the CDR3, the DNA is TGTGCCGCCGGGCCGGGACTCCTCTCTAACTATGGCTACACCTTC.

The V call is TRBV5-4, the J call TRBJ2-3; 8 positions match TRBD2. The CDR3 contains 14 residues. CDR1 and CDR2 from the germline V gene are SGHNT and YYREEE (reference sequence). The V segment lost 5 bases and the J segment 4 bases; nucleotides outside the gene matches: 6. DNA of the CDR3: TGTGCCAGCAGTCGCGGACTAGCCGCAGATACGCAGTATTTT. Translation: CASSRGLAADTQYF. Full variable domain (rest looked up from reference TRBV5-4 and TRBJ2-3): ETGVTQSPTHLIKTRGQQVTLRCSSQSGHNTVSWYQQALGQGPQFIFQYYREEENGRGNFPPRFSGLQFPNYSSELNVNALELDDSALYLCASSRGLAADTQYFGPGTRLTVL.

This chain links TRBV6-1 with TRBJ1-5; TRBD1 matches at 10 bases. Germline CDR1 and CDR2: MNHNS and SASEGT. Trimming at V came to 2 bases and at J to 4 bases, leaving 2 bases not matched to a gene. There are 15 residues in the CDR3. The DNA for the CDR3 is TGTGCCAGCAGTGAATGGGGACAGGGGAATCAGCCCCAGCATTTT. This translates into CASSEWGQGNQPQHF.

The gene calls are TRBV18 and TRBJ1-2; no firm D call. The CDR3 consists of 14 residues. In germline, CDR1 is KGHSH, CDR2 LQKENI. Trimming removed 6 bases from V and 7 bases from J, with 18 bases in between. Written as DNA, the CDR3 is TGTGCCAGCTCGCCCTTAGACGAGGGTGCTGGCTACACCTTC. It encodes CASSPLDEGAGYTF.

This clone was seen a single time. CDR3 amino acids: CASIPVGGKTIYF. CDR3 in DNA: TGTGCCAGTATCCCGGTCGGGGGTAAGACCATATATTTT. The rearrangement links TRBV19 to TRBJ1-3; tentative D call: TRBD1 (5 bases). Germline values: CDR1 LNHDA, CDR2 SQIVND (reference sequence). The CDR3 totals 13 residues. Trimming shortened V by 7 bases and J by 10 bases, and 17 bases separated the two germline ends.

The V gene is TRBV6-4, the J gene TRBJ1-2, with TRBD1 identical over 9 bases. This CDR3 spans 13 amino acids. Germline CDR1 reads MRHNA; CDR2 reads SNTAGT. With 7 bases clipped from V and 4 bases from J, the junction kept 4 bases outside the gene matches. CDR3 residues: CASTPTGGYGYTF. As DNA, the CDR3 is TGTGCCAGCACCCCGACAGGGGGCTATGGCTACACCTTC.

This clone was recorded only once. The CDR3 DNA reads TGTGCCAGCACCCTCCCTCACAGGGGGAATGGCTACACCTTC. It specifies CASTLPHRGNGYTF. The chain uses TRBV28 and TRBJ1-2, with 8 bases fitting TRBD1. J lost 6 bases, V lost 7 bases, and 10 bases had no gene match. The CDR3 totals 14 residues. Germline V gene lookup returns CDR1 MDHEN and CDR2 SYDVKM.

The chain joins TRBV10-3 to TRBJ1-5; D is unresolved. Trimming removed 3 bases from V and 3 bases from J, with 18 bases in between. The CDR3 is 17 residues long. CDR1 ENHRY and CDR2 SYGVKD come from the germline V gene. CDR3 loop: CAISDRQAGSSNQPQHF. DNA of the CDR3: TGTGCCATCAGTGATCGCCAGGCGGGATCTTCCAATCAGCCCCAGCATTTT.